This T cell receptor (beta chain) was sequenced for a study of cytomegalovirus exposure and HLA in healthy donors. Between the trimmed V and J ends, which lost 1 base and 8 bases, there was a span of 9 bases. The CDR3 has 12 residues. Per germline, CDR1 SGHRS and CDR2 YFSETQ. Study-wide findings and caveats: An analysis that came later showed most CMV-associated TCR beta chains appearing HLA-restricted. Most TCR beta V segments were productive about 87% or about 30% of the time in an earlier analysis. Researchers catalogued approximately 160 TCR beta chains as cytomegalovirus-associated. An apparent linkage of common viral pathogens to several of the most significant clusters emerged in a later analysis.

Regarding this clone: The antigen is undetermined.

13 Jbeta primers and 60 Vbeta primers were used for the PCR. Here immunoSEQ multiplex PCR was the method, and the copy in TCRdb shows in-frame clones only, minus some. Of 35,000 to 50,000 clones detected, approximately 47% appear once; the ten largest clones hold roughly 5.6%. The sequenced sample consisted of PBMCs. V gene TRBV5-1 combines with J gene TRBJ1-2, with D unclear. This TCR was recovered from a man in his fifties or sixties in good health and CMV-seronegative. CDR3 nucleotide sequence: TGCGCCAGCAGCTTGCCAGGAACCGGCTACACCTTC. Its translation: CASSLPGTGYTF.